The 30 T cell receptor beta chains below come from one sample, sequenced in a study of blood T cells in healthy people across ages. The second PCR ran roughly 7 to 11 cycles with a sample-barcoded 5' primer and J-beta primers. MiXCR, applied by TCRdb to the 5' RACE reads, yields one record per CDR3 protein. The table has fewer than 950,000 distinct CDR3 sequences, about 55% seen once. Sequences were obtained from blood. The receptor set was obtained from a man older than 75 in good health.

The chain joins TRBV4-1 to TRBJ2-7; maybe TRBD1 (7 bases). V was cut by 3 bases and J by 7 bases, with 22 bases left in between. This CDR3 comprises 16 residues. Germline CDR1 is MGHRA and CDR2 is YSYEKL. The CDR3 DNA reads as TGCGCCAGCAGCCATCCACCGGGGCCAGGGGGGAGGGAGCAGTACTTC. As protein: CASSHPPGPGGREQYF.

The rearrangement joins TRBV12-3 or TRBV12-4 to TRBJ2-5; TRBD1 is a possible D gene (6 bases). The CDR3 is made up of 15 amino acids. Trimming left V 4 bases short and J 2 bases short, with 14 bases between. CDR3 sequence (DNA): TGTGCCAGCAGTTCCATCGACAGGCTTCAAGAGACCCAGTACTTC. This translates into CASSSIDRLQETQYF.

The chain couples TRBV25-1 to TRBJ1-1; D gene uncertain. CDR1 is MGHDK, CDR2 SYGVNS, per germline. This CDR3 spans 16 amino acids. Trimming removed 2 bases at V and 1 base at J, with 14 bases between. CDR3 amino acids: CASSELGEAENTEAFF. CDR3 nucleotides: TGTGCCAGCAGTGAACTCGGGGAGGCAGAGAACACTGAAGCTTTCTTT.

V usage is TRBV6-1 and J usage is TRBJ2-1, with D tentatively TRBD1 or TRBD2 (5 bases each). Trimming cost V 6 bases and J 8 bases, with 23 bases left between them. Per germline, CDR1 MNHNS and CDR2 SASEGT. The CDR3 spans 16 residues. The CDR3 loop is CASRGPLGEIGYEQFF. The DNA for the CDR3 is TGTGCCAGCAGGGGGCCCCTCGGGGAAATCGGTTATGAGCAGTTCTTC.

The chain couples TRBV24-1 to TRBJ2-6; D might be TRBD1 (5 bases). Trimming took off 4 bases at V and 2 bases at J, with 14 bases between the two ends. CDR3 length: 17 residues. CDR1 and CDR2 from the germline V gene are KGHDR and SFDVKD. The CDR3 sequence is CATSDPDRIPGANVLTF. In nucleotides, the CDR3 is TGTGCCACCAGTGACCCCGACAGAATCCCTGGGGCCAACGTCCTGACTTTC.

The chain couples TRBV11-2 to TRBJ2-4, with TRBD2 matching 14 bases. Near its end, the DNA agrees better with TRBJ2-7, so the J call may be wrong. This CDR3 has 15 residues. CDR1 SGHAT and CDR2 FQNNGV come from the germline V gene. CDR3 bases: TGTGCCAGCAGCGCGACTAGCGGGAGGGCCCTCGAGCAGTACTTC. Amino acid sequence: CASSATSGRALEQYF.

The V and J genes are TRBV10-3 and TRBJ2-4; weak D call: TRBD1 (6 bases). The J call may be faulty, since TRBJ2-7 better matches the DNA end. CDR1 ENHRY and CDR2 SYGVKD come from the germline V gene. The CDR3 is 13 residues long. The CDR3 DNA sequence: TGTGCCATCAGGACGGACAGAACGTACGAGCAGTACTTC. Protein: CAIRTDRTYEQYF.

This clonotype has more than one count but fewer than ten. The chain combines TRBV7-2 with TRBJ1-2; D perhaps matches TRBD1 (5 bases). The V end lost 5 bases, the J end lost 12 bases, and 25 bases lay between the germline ends. This CDR3 comprises 15 residues. The germline gives CDR1 SGHTA, CDR2 FQGNSA. The CDR3 coding sequence is TGTGCCAGCAGCCCCTCCGTGGGCCCTCAAGGGGCGCACACCTTC. Protein: CASSPSVGPQGAHTF. Complete variable domain (other parts from reference TRBV7-2 and TRBJ1-2): GAGVSQSPSNKVTEKGKDVELRCDPISGHTALYWYRQSLGQGLEFLIYFQGNSAPDKSGLPSDRFSAERTGGSVSTLTIQRTQQEDSAVYLCASSPSVGPQGAHTFGSGTRLTVV.

This clonotype showed up just a few times. The chain couples TRBV7-9 to TRBJ2-7, with unresolved D. The germline gives CDR1 SEHNR, CDR2 FQNEAQ (reference sequence). The length of the CDR3 is 14 residues. Trimming shortened V by 1 base and J by 0 bases, and 7 bases separated the two germline ends. CDR3 coding DNA: TGTGCCAGCAGCTTAGATGGGATCTCCTACGAGCAGTACTTC. Residues: CASSLDGISYEQYF. The full variable domain, its missing parts supplied by reference TRBV7-9 and TRBJ2-7, is DTGVSQNPRHKITKRGQNVTFRCDPISEHNRLYWYRQTLGQGPEFLTYFQNEAQLEKSRLLSDRFSAERPKGSFSTLEIQRTEQGDSAMYLCASSLDGISYEQYFGPGTRLTVT.

This chain links TRBV11-2 with TRBJ1-2; 7 bases match TRBD1. With V trimmed by 5 bases and J by 6 bases, 9 bases remained unmatched. The CDR3 runs 14 residues. The germline gives CDR1 SGHAT, CDR2 FQNNGV. CDR3 nucleotides: TGTGCCAGCAGCCCGGAATTAACAGGGGATGGCTACACCTTC. This translates into CASSPELTGDGYTF.

The chain combines TRBV7-9 with TRBJ2-3; 8 positions agree with TRBD2. This CDR3 region has 17 residues. V lost 3 bases, J lost 2 bases, and 10 bases stayed unmatched. Germline CDR1 is SEHNR and CDR2 is FQNEAQ (reference sequence). CDR3 residues: CASSFPLAANFTDTQYF. DNA of the CDR3: TGTGCCAGCAGCTTTCCACTAGCGGCCAACTTCACAGATACGCAGTATTTT.

V gene TRBV5-1 combines with J gene TRBJ2-7, with D tentatively TRBD1 (5 bases). CDR1 is SGHRS, CDR2 YFSETQ, per germline. CDR3 size: 14 residues. V dropped 9 bases and J dropped 2 bases, with 18 bases sitting between them. This chain's CDR3 is CANRNSQVAYEQYF. CDR3 bases: TGCGCCAACAGGAACTCCCAAGTTGCCTACGAGCAGTACTTC.

The chain joins TRBV12-3 or TRBV12-4 to TRBJ2-3; 8 bases line up with TRBD1. V lost 6 bases to trimming and J lost 14 bases; unmatched junction nucleotides: 16. This CDR3 is 14 amino acids long. CDR3 in DNA: TGTGCCAGCAGCCTTGGACAGGGCCACAGATACGCGTATTTT. Translated: CASSLGQGHRYAYF.

The rearrangement uses TRBV18 and TRBJ1-2; D is perhaps TRBD1 (6 bases). The germline CDR1 and CDR2 sequences are KGHSH and LQKENI. CDR3 length: 13 amino acids. Trimming took 6 bases from V and 3 from J, leaving 11 bases between them. The CDR3, as DNA: TGTGCCAGCTCTCGACAGGAGGACTATGGCTACACCTTC. The encoded protein is CASSRQEDYGYTF.

This clonotype was found once. The chain combines TRBV12-3 or TRBV12-4 with TRBJ2-2, with 11 nucleotides matching TRBD2. V lost 7 bases to trimming and J lost 2 bases; unmatched junction nucleotides: 6. The CDR3 contains 16 residues. CDR3 in amino acids: CASTPGTSGNTGELFF. The CDR3 coding sequence is TGTGCCAGCACCCCGGGGACTAGCGGAAACACCGGGGAGCTGTTTTTT.

This clonotype was seen a few times. The V and J genes are TRBV9 and TRBJ2-3; D is unclear. Trimming stripped 7 bases from V and 4 bases from J, with 7 bases between. This CDR3 contains 11 residues. Germline values: CDR1 SGDLS, CDR2 YYNGEE. CDR3 DNA: TGTGCCAGCTCGGATTCAGATACGCAGTATTTT. Translation: CASSDSDTQYF. Full variable domain (missing parts from reference TRBV9 and TRBJ2-3): DSGVTQTPKHLITATGQRVTLRCSPRSGDLSVYWYQQSLDQGLQFLIQYYNGEERAKGNILERFSAQQFPDLHSELNLSSLELGDSALYFCASSDSDTQYFGPGTRLTVL.

This sequence joins TRBV30 and TRBJ2-5; tentative D call: TRBD1 (6 bases). V was clipped by 5 bases and J by 5 bases, with 12 bases between them. This CDR3 contains 12 residues. CDR1 is GTSNPN, CDR2 SVGIG, per germline (reference sequence). CDR3 sequence: CAWGTSPETQYF. The CDR3 DNA follows: TGTGCCTGGGGGACAAGCCCGGAGACCCAGTACTTC.

The CDR3 loop reads CASSHAPPTSARGTKTQYF. The DNA for the CDR3 is TGTGCCAGCAGCCACGCACCGCCGACTAGCGCCAGAGGTACCAAGACCCAGTACTTC. The rearrangement uses TRBV21-1 and TRBJ2-7; no check of the table's D call, TRBD2, against the DNA was made. Matching the DNA end better, TRBJ2-5 makes the J call doubtful. TRBV21-1 is tagged as a pseudogene. The CDR3 length is 19 residues.

Only a few counts were recorded for this clonotype. The chain links TRBV7-2 to TRBJ2-5; 10 positions match TRBD2. Germline trimming cut 7 bases from V and 1 base from J; bases unmatched to any gene: 6. This CDR3 region has 15 residues. Germline V lookup: CDR1 SGHTA, CDR2 FQGNSA. Here the CDR3 DNA reads TGTGCCAGCAAAAGCGGGAGGGCCTTCCAAGAGACCCAGTACTTC. Its translation is CASKSGRAFQETQYF.

V usage is TRBV18 and J usage is TRBJ2-1; no reliable D call. V was clipped by 3 bases and J by 0 bases, with 12 bases between them. CDR1 is KGHSH, CDR2 LQKENI, per germline. The CDR3 is 16 residues long. CDR3 region: CASSPRQTYSYNEQFF. In nucleotides, the CDR3 is TGTGCCAGCTCACCTCGGCAGACCTACTCCTACAATGAGCAGTTCTTC.

This chain's CDR3 is CASSLSGGSGTQYF. The CDR3 DNA is TGTGCCAGCAGCTTATCGGGGGGCTCAGGGACCCAGTACTTC. J is TRBJ2-7 and V is TRBV7-3; TRBD2 might be the D (7 bases). The J call may be wrong; the DNA end is better matched by TRBJ2-5. The CDR3 has 14 amino acids. Germline lookup yields CDR1 SGHTA and CDR2 FQGTGA.

This sequence joins TRBV10-2 and TRBJ2-2; D is uncertain. CDR1 WSHSY and CDR2 SAAADI come from the germline V gene. The CDR3 totals 13 residues. V lost 4 bases, J lost 5 bases, and 8 bases lay in between. CDR3 in DNA: TGCGCCAGCAGTGTTAAAGGAACCGGGGAGCTGTTTTTT. This sequence encodes CASSVKGTGELFF.

The chain links TRBV28 to TRBJ2-5, with 12 bases that match TRBD1. The last part of the DNA fits TRBJ2-7 better; the J call may be wrong. Germline V gene sequence: CDR1 MDHEN, CDR2 SYDVKM. The CDR3 sequence is 14 residues long. This CDR3 reads CASSRRDRGREQYF. DNA of the CDR3: TGTGCCAGCAGCCGCCGGGACAGGGGGCGCGAGCAGTACTTC.

This clonotype was recorded at least ten times. This chain joins TRBV7-2 and TRBJ2-7; the match to TRBD1 covers 9 bases. V was pared by 4 bases and J by 3 bases, with 7 bases of the junction left unmatched. This CDR3 has 15 amino acids. Germline values: CDR1 SGHTA, CDR2 FQGNSA. The CDR3 nucleotides are TGTGCCAGCAGCTGGACGGACAGGGGAGGCTACGAGCAGTACTTC. It yields the protein CASSWTDRGGYEQYF.

This chain connects TRBV7-9 to TRBJ2-7, with TRBD1 identical over 9 bases. Trimming at V came to 5 bases and at J to 6 bases, leaving 5 bases not matched to a gene. The CDR3 totals 13 residues. Germline values: CDR1 SEHNR, CDR2 FQNEAQ (reference sequence). Written as DNA, the CDR3 is TGTGCCAGCAGCGGGGACAGGGTGGGCGAGCAGTACTTC. Its protein is CASSGDRVGEQYF.

CDR3 nucleotides: TGCAGTGCTCAAACTCCTTCTTTGACTAGCGGCCTGTACAATGAGCAGTACTTC. This sequence encodes CSAQTPSLTSGLYNEQYF. This rearrangement joins TRBV20-1 to TRBJ2-7; 9 positions match TRBD2. Germline CDR1 and CDR2: DFQATT and SNEGSKA (reference sequence). V was pared by 5 bases and J by 7 bases, with 24 bases of the junction left unmatched. The CDR3 contains 18 residues.

The gene calls are TRBV3-1 and TRBJ2-1; 7 positions match TRBD2. The CDR3 loop spans 16 amino acids. The trim removed 3 bases at V and 10 bases at J, leaving 15 bases unmatched. Germline V lookup: CDR1 LGHDT, CDR2 YNNKEL (reference sequence). The DNA of the CDR3 is TGTGCCAGCAGCCAGGCTGTTTTAGCGGGCCTTCAAGAGCAGTTCTTC. Protein product: CASSQAVLAGLQEQFF.

CDR3 nucleotides: TGTGCCAGCAGCCAAGGAAAACTAGCAGTTCATAGATACGCGTATTTT. This sequence encodes CASSQGKLAVHRYAYF. The chain combines TRBV3-1 with TRBJ2-3, with a possible D match to TRBD2 (6 bases). The germline V and J ends were trimmed by 1 base and 14 bases, with 25 bases remaining between them. Germline V lookup: CDR1 LGHDT, CDR2 YNNKEL (reference sequence). The CDR3 consists of 16 residues.

The count of this clonotype is one. This sequence joins TRBV5-1 and TRBJ2-6; D is tentatively TRBD1 or TRBD2 (5 bases each). Trimming removed 4 bases from V and 1 base from J, with 21 bases in between. CDR3 length: 19 residues. In germline, CDR1 is SGHRS, CDR2 YFSETQ. Here the CDR3 DNA reads TGCGCCAGCAGCCCGGACGGGGCCTACCCGGGATCTGGGGCCAACGTCCTGACTTTC. Protein product: CASSPDGAYPGSGANVLTF.

V is TRBV11-2 and J is TRBJ1-5, with D uncertain. The CDR3 sequence is 14 residues long. Deletions cut 0 bases from V and 4 bases from J, with 7 bases between. Germline V gene data show CDR1 as SGHAT and CDR2 as FQNNGV. The CDR3: CASSLDWGNQPQHF. CDR3 DNA: TGTGCCAGCAGCTTAGATTGGGGAAATCAGCCCCAGCATTTT.